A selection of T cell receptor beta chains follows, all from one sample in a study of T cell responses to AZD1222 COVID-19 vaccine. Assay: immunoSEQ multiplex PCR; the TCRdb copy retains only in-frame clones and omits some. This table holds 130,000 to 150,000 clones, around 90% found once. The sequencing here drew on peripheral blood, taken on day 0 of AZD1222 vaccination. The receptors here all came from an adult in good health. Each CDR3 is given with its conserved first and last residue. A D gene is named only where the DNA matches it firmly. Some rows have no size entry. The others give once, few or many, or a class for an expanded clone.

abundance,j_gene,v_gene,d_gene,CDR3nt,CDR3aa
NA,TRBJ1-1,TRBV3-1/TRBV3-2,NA,TGTGCCAGCAGTCGGGCGGGGCCGAACACTGAAGCTTTCTTT,CASSRAGPNTEAFF
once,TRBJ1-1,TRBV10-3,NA,TGTGCCATCAGTGAGTCAATCGGCAGTGGGACTGAAGCTTTCTTT,CAISESIGSGTEAFF
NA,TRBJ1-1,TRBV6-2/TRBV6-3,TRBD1,TGTGCCAGCAGTTCCCAGGACAGGAAACCTGAAGTGAACACTGAAGCTTTCTTT,CASSSQDRKPEVNTEAFF
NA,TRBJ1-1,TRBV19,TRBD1,TGTGCCAGTAGGGGACAGGGGCCACGTTGGACTGAAGCTTTCTTT,CASRGQGPRWTEAFF
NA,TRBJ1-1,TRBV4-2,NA,TGTGCCAGCAGCCAAGCAAACTGGGCGAACACTGAAGCTTTCTTT,CASSQANWANTEAFF
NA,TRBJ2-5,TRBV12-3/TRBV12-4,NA,TGTGCCAGCAGTTTAACTCCAGAGACCCAGTACTTC,CASSLTPETQYF
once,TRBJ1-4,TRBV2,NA,TGTGCCAGCAGTGATCTTCCCACCAGGGTTGATGAAAAACTGTTTTTT,CASSDLPTRVDEKLFF
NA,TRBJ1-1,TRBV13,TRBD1,TGTGCCAGCAGCCGGGGACAGGGTAGGAACACTGAAGCTTTCTTT,CASSRGQGRNTEAFF
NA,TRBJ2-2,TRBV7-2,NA,TGTGCCAGCAGCTTAGTTATCGGGGGGCGCACCGGGGAGCTGTTTTTT,CASSLVIGGRTGELFF
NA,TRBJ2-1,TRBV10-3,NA,TGTGCCATCAAAACGGGGGGCGCTGACAATGAGCAGTTCTTC,CAIKTGGADNEQFF
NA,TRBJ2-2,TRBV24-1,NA,TGTGCCACCAGTGATGTGACCTCGAACACCGGGGAGCTGTTTTTT,CATSDVTSNTGELFF
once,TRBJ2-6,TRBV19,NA,TGTGCCAGTAGTACAGGAGGGGCTGGGGCCAACGTCCTGACTTTC,CASSTGGAGANVLTF
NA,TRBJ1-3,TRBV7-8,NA,TGTGCCAGCAGCCCCCGTTTAAGGGTCGGAAACACCATATATTTT,CASSPRLRVGNTIYF
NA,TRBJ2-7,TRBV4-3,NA,TGCGCCAGCAGCCCAGGTGGCCGCGGAGAGCAGTACTTC,CASSPGGRGEQYF
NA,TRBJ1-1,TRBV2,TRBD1,TGTGCCAGCAGCGGACAGGGGGGCACTGAAGCTTTCTTT,CASSGQGGTEAFF
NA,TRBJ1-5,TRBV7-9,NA,TGTGCCAGCAGCCATGCGGGGGCCAGGCCGGAGCCCCAGCATTTT,CASSHAGARPEPQHF
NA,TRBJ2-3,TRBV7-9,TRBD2,TGTGCCAGCAGCTTAGTAGCGGGACCCGGGACGGATACGCAGTATTTT,CASSLVAGPGTDTQYF
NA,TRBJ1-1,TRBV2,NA,TGTGCCAGCAGTGAGGGGTGGTTGGGCGGTAACACTGAAGCTTTCTTT,CASSEGWLGGNTEAFF
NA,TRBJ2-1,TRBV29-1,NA,TGCAGCGTCAAAAACAATGAGCAGTTCTTC,CSVKNNEQFF
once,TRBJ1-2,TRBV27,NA,TGTGCCAGCAAAAGGGGAGAGGATGGCTACACCTTC,CASKRGEDGYTF
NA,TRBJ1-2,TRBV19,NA,TGTGCCAGTAGTACGCATTATGGCTACACCTTC,CASSTHYGYTF
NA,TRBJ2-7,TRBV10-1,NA,TGCGCCAGCAGTGAGTCCGCGCAGGGAGACTACGAGCAGTACTTC,CASSESAQGDYEQYF
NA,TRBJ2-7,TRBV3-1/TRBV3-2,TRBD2,TGTGCCAGCAGCCGGGGACTAGCGGGAGGTGCCTCCTACGAGCAGTACTTC,CASSRGLAGGASYEQYF
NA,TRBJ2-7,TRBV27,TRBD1,TGTGCCAGCAGTTTAGGGACAGGTTCCTACGAGCAGTACTTC,CASSLGTGSYEQYF
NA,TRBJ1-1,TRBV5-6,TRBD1,TGTGCCACCTGGAGGGGGCGAAGGACTGAAGCTTTCTTT,CATWRGRRTEAFF
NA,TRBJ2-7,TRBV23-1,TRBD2,TGCGCCAGCAGTCCGAGGCATAGCGGGAGGGCCTGCTTC,CASSPRHSGRACF
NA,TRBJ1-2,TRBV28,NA,TGTGCCAGCAGTCCCGTCGGGTATGCTAACTATGGCTACACCTTC,CASSPVGYANYGYTF
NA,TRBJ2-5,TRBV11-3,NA,TGTGCCAGCAGCGCCGGGGAGACGGGCCGTACCCAGTACTTC,CASSAGETGRTQYF
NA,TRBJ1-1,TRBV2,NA,TGTGCCAGCAGTGAAGCGCGACGGTTGAGCACTGAAGCTTTCTTT,CASSEARRLSTEAFF
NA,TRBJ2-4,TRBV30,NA,TGTGCCTGGAGTGACCCAGGGCCCATTCAGTACTTC,CAWSDPGPIQYF
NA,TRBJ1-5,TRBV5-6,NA,TGTGCCAGCAGCCAGGGGCAAAAGAATCAGCCCCAGCATTTT,CASSQGQKNQPQHF
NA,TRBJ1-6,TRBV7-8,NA,TGTGCCAGCAGCTTAGATAGGGGGATACCACCCCTCTACTTT,CASSLDRGIPPLYF
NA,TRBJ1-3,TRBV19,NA,TGTGCCAGTAGTACTCTGGGGGGGGTCTCTGGAAACACCATATATTTT,CASSTLGGVSGNTIYF
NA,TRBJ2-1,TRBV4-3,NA,TGCGCCAGCAGCCAAGGGACTAACCCCTCCTACAATGAGCAGTTCTTC,CASSQGTNPSYNEQFF
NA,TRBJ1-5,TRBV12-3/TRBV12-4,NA,TGTGCCAGCAGTTCCCTGGAGGGTCAGCCCCAGCATTTT,CASSSLEGQPQHF
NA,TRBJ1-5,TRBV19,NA,TGTGCCAGTAGTATTTTGAAAGGGGGAAGCAATCAGCCCCAGCATTTT,CASSILKGGSNQPQHF
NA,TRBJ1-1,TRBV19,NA,TGTGCCAGTAGCAGGGGTGGCATCACTGAAGCTTTCTTT,CASSRGGITEAFF
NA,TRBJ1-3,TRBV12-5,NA,TGTGCTAGTGGTGGCCCCCGAGGGGATCCCTCTGGAAACACCATATATTTT,CASGGPRGDPSGNTIYF
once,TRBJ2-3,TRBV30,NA,TGTGCCTGGAGTGTAGGGGGGGCGCCCACAGATACGCAGTATTTT,CAWSVGGAPTDTQYF
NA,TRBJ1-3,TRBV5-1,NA,TGCGCCAGCAGTTGGGGAGTCCTCTCTGGAAACACCATATATTTT,CASSWGVLSGNTIYF
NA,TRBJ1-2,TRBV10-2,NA,TGCGCCAGCACCGGACAGTTAAGCTATGGCTACACCTTC,CASTGQLSYGYTF
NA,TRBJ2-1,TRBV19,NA,TGTGCCAGTTCTGGGGGCGCGAATCCCTACAATGAGCAGTTCTTC,CASSGGANPYNEQFF
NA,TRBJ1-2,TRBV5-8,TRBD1,TGTGCCAGCAGCTTCGGGACAGCCGGTTATGGCTACACCTTC,CASSFGTAGYGYTF
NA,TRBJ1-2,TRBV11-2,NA,TGTGCCAGCAGCCCACAGGGTAATAACTATGGCTACACCTTC,CASSPQGNNYGYTF